The 22 T cell receptor beta chains presented below share a single source sample, sequenced in a study of glioma-infiltrating T cells after dendritic cell vaccination. Using immunoSEQ multiplex PCR, the repertoire was profiled, and TCRdb retains in-frame clones only, with some absent. The sample contains over 80,000 clones, 80% to 90% of which appear only once. This sample comprised blood, obtained before dendritic cell vaccination. Receptors originate from a human donor with glioblastoma.

The rearrangement joins TRBV19 to TRBJ2-1, with 10 bases lining up with TRBD2. The CDR3 sequence is 15 residues long. V was pared by 1 base and J by 9 bases, with 6 bases of the junction left unmatched. Germline assignment: CDR1 LNHDA and CDR2 SQIVND (reference sequence). This CDR3 is CASSIGAGGPIEQFF. CDR3 DNA sequence: TGTGCCAGTAGTATAGGAGCGGGAGGGCCTATTGAGCAGTTCTTC.

The chain couples TRBV6-6 to TRBJ2-7, with D perhaps matching TRBD2 (5 bases). CDR1 and CDR2 (germline): MNHNY, SVGAGI (reference sequence). The CDR3 length is 16 residues. V was trimmed by 6 bases and J by 1 base, leaving 19 bases between them. The CDR3 coding sequence is TGTGCCAGCAGCAAAAGAGGAGGTACCAATTCCTACGAGCAGTACTTC. It is translated as CASSKRGGTNSYEQYF.

The genes are TRBV7-9 and TRBJ2-3; D possibly corresponds to TRBD2 (6 bases). The CDR3 extends over 15 amino acids. The V gene's germline CDR1 is SEHNR and CDR2 FQNEAQ (reference sequence). V was trimmed by 5 bases and J by 3 bases, leaving 15 bases between them. This CDR3 reads CASSPRRGSTDTQYF. For the CDR3, the DNA is TGTGCCAGCAGCCCCCGGAGGGGATCAACAGATACGCAGTATTTT.

The genes are TRBV10-3 and TRBJ1-6; 8 nucleotides match TRBD1. The germline gives CDR1 ENHRY, CDR2 SYGVKD. J gave up 5 bases and V 10 bases, and 7 bases lay outside the gene matches. The CDR3 has 14 amino acids. The CDR3 DNA reads as TGTGCCACCCGGACGGGACAGGATAATTCACCCCTCCACTTT. Its protein is CATRTGQDNSPLHF.

This clone has just one count. The rearrangement links TRBV7-9 to TRBJ1-4; D perhaps matches TRBD1 (5 bases). CDR1 SEHNR and CDR2 FQNEAQ come from the germline V gene (reference sequence). CDR3 length equals 15 residues. Trimming left V 5 bases short and J 0 bases short, with 10 bases between. The CDR3 DNA sequence: TGTGCCAGCAGCCGGGCAGGGTCAACTAATGAAAAACTGTTTTTT. Translated, it gives CASSRAGSTNEKLFF.

V and J are TRBV9 and TRBJ2-3; the match to TRBD2 covers 9 bases. Trimming cost V 4 bases and J 5 bases; bases outside gene matches: 11. The CDR3 has 16 residues. Per the germline V gene, CDR1 is SGDLS and CDR2 is YYNGEE. The CDR3 loop reads CASSPRGSGGQDTQYF. The DNA for the CDR3 is TGTGCCAGCAGCCCTCGGGGTAGCGGGGGCCAAGATACGCAGTATTTT.

The V gene is TRBV4-1, the J gene TRBJ2-1, with 10 nucleotides matching TRBD1. Trimming removed 5 bases from V and 4 bases from J; junction bases left unmatched: 5. This CDR3 is 15 amino acids long. Germline CDR1 reads MGHRA; CDR2 reads YSYEKL. The CDR3 loop reads CASSWGQGQYNEQFF. In DNA form, the CDR3 reads TGCGCCAGCAGCTGGGGACAGGGGCAGTACAATGAGCAGTTCTTC.

V usage is TRBV5-1 and J usage is TRBJ2-7; 12 bases fit TRBD2. Trimming took 4 bases from V and 5 from J; bases not matched to a gene: 7. The length of the CDR3 is 15 residues. Germline lookup yields CDR1 SGHRS and CDR2 YFSETQ. The CDR3 loop is CASSARTSGKNEQYF. The CDR3 nucleotides are TGCGCCAGCAGCGCGAGGACTAGCGGGAAGAACGAGCAGTACTTC.

This clone was observed a single time. The rearrangement joins TRBV5-1 to TRBJ2-3; 15 nucleotides align to TRBD2. V lost 0 bases to trimming and J lost 5 bases; unmatched junction nucleotides: 4. The germline gives CDR1 SGHRS, CDR2 YFSETQ. The CDR3 contains 17 residues. The CDR3 loop is CASSLGTSGGALDTQYF. CDR3 sequence (DNA): TGCGCCAGCAGCTTGGGGACTAGCGGGGGGGCATTAGATACGCAGTATTTT.

The gene calls are TRBV4-2 and TRBJ2-3; 8 bases fit TRBD2. The V gene's germline CDR1 is LGHNA and CDR2 YNFKEQ. The CDR3 runs 17 residues. V lost 2 bases and J lost 3; bases outside the gene matches: 10. The CDR3: CASSQISPGGGTDTQYF. The CDR3 DNA sequence: TGTGCCAGCAGCCAAATCTCTCCTGGCGGGGGGACAGATACGCAGTATTTT.

This chain joins TRBV7-2 and TRBJ1-1; TRBD1 aligns across 7 bases. V was clipped by 1 base and J by 0 bases; unmatched bases: 2. CDR3 length: 15 amino acids. The V gene's germline CDR1 is SGHTA and CDR2 FQGNSA. CDR3 in DNA: TGTGCCAGCAGCTTAGGGACAGGCATGAACACTGAAGCTTTCTTT. Protein product: CASSLGTGMNTEAFF. Full variable domain (missing parts from reference TRBV7-2 and TRBJ1-1): GAGVSQSPSNKVTEKGKDVELRCDPISGHTALYWYRQSLGQGLEFLIYFQGNSAPDKSGLPSDRFSAERTGGSVSTLTIQRTQQEDSAVYLCASSLGTGMNTEAFFGQGTRLTVV.

As to this clone: The sample holds other DNA sequences that translate to the same CDR3. This rearrangement joins TRBV6-5 to TRBJ2-7; 7 bases agree with TRBD1. CDR3 length: 14 amino acids. Unmatched junction bases numbered 6, after V lost 5 bases and J lost 2 bases. The V gene's germline CDR1 is MNHEY and CDR2 SVGAGI. The CDR3 loop is CASSRQGLTYEQYF. The CDR3 DNA reads as TGTGCCAGCAGTAGACAGGGCCTCACCTACGAGCAGTACTTC.

The rearrangement uses TRBV7-8 and TRBJ1-5; 7 nucleotides align to TRBD1. The CDR3 length is 15 residues. Germline V gene lookup returns CDR1 SGHVS and CDR2 FQNEAQ. J gave up 8 bases and V 3 bases, and 10 bases lay outside the gene matches. The CDR3 region has the DNA TGTGCCAGCAGCTTGGTTACAGGGGTAGGAGAGCCCCAGCATTTT. Translated: CASSLVTGVGEPQHF.

The V call is TRBV5-5, the J call TRBJ2-7; the D gene is possibly TRBD1 (6 bases). Trimming took 7 bases from V and 3 from J, leaving 11 bases between them. Germline V gene lookup returns CDR1 SGHKS and CDR2 YYEKEE (reference sequence). The CDR3 extends over 12 amino acids. The CDR3 loop reads CASSTDSYEQYF. The CDR3 region has the DNA TGTGCCAGCTCCACGGACAGCTACGAGCAGTACTTC.

V is TRBV5-6 and J is TRBJ2-3, with TRBD1 matching 10 bases. The V segment lost 4 bases and the J segment 2 bases; nucleotides outside the gene matches: 4. CDR1 is SGHDT and CDR2 is YYEEEE in the germline V gene. The CDR3 sequence is 15 residues long. In DNA form, the CDR3 reads TGTGCCAGCAGCGGGGGGACAGGGGACACAGATACGCAGTATTTT. Its translation is CASSGGTGDTDTQYF.

The CDR3 nucleotides are TGTGCCAGCAGTCCTCGGGACAGGACTTCCTACGAGCAGTACTTC. This codes for CASSPRDRTSYEQYF. This chain connects TRBV6-1 to TRBJ2-7; 8 positions match TRBD1. The ends lost 5 bases at V and 1 base at J; junction bases unmatched: 7. Germline V gene data show CDR1 as MNHNS and CDR2 as SASEGT. The CDR3 contains 15 residues.

This chain connects TRBV9 to TRBJ1-2, with D uncertain. Trimming stripped 3 bases from V and 2 bases from J, with 11 bases between. CDR3 length: 14 amino acids. The V gene's germline CDR1 is SGDLS and CDR2 YYNGEE. CDR3 sequence (DNA): TGTGCCAGCAGCGCCCGGGGAGGGAACTATGGCTACACCTTC. Its protein product is CASSARGGNYGYTF.

This chain uses TRBV9 with TRBJ2-3; D might be TRBD1 (6 bases). The CDR3 sequence is 15 residues long. The ends were cut back, 4 bases at V and 1 base at J, with 13 bases in the middle. Germline V gene data show CDR1 as SGDLS and CDR2 as YYNGEE. The chain's CDR3 is CASSLGTRGTDTQYF. The CDR3 DNA reads as TGTGCCAGCAGCCTCGGGACAAGGGGCACAGATACGCAGTATTTT.

The chain carries TRBV30 and TRBJ1-5; no clear D. The germline CDR1 and CDR2 sequences are GTSNPN and SVGIG (reference sequence). The V gene lost 1 base and the J gene lost 6 bases, with 13 bases spanning the gap. This CDR3 spans 14 amino acids. Here the CDR3 DNA reads TGTGCCTGGAGTGATCAGGCCAGTGTTCAGCCCCAGCATTTT. Protein: CAWSDQASVQPQHF.

The chain carries TRBV27 and TRBJ1-2; maybe TRBD1 (5 bases). This CDR3 is 17 amino acids long. V was clipped by 0 bases and J by 2 bases, with 16 bases between them. Germline-derived CDR1 and CDR2 are MNHEY and SMNVEV (reference sequence). CDR3 bases: TGTGCCAGCAGTTTATCGACAGACAGTTTGGGGAACTATGGCTACACCTTC. Amino acid sequence: CASSLSTDSLGNYGYTF.

V gene TRBV19 combines with J gene TRBJ1-2, with TRBD1 as a possible D gene (6 bases). The CDR3 has 18 residues. Looked up from germline, CDR1 is LNHDA and CDR2 is SQIVND (reference sequence). V lost 9 bases and J lost 6, with 32 bases in between. For the CDR3, the DNA is TGTGCCAGCAGAGGTGGGTCCGGGTCTGACAGGAGCGATGATGGCTACACCTTC. Its protein product is CASRGGSGSDRSDDGYTF.

This chain joins TRBV25-1 and TRBJ1-1, with TRBD1 as a possible D gene (6 bases). Trimming removed 3 bases from V and 6 bases from J, with 11 bases in between. The CDR3 contains 13 residues. The germline gives CDR1 MGHDK, CDR2 SYGVNS. The chain's CDR3 is CASSDWDTSEAFF. Written as DNA, the CDR3 is TGTGCCAGCAGTGATTGGGACACATCTGAAGCTTTCTTT.